This T cell receptor beta chain stems from a study of chronic HIV infection and antiretroviral therapy. This clonotype was found a few times. A single record per CDR3 protein comes from TCRdb applying MiXCR to the 5' RACE reads. The sample has some 43,000 distinct CDR3 sequences, approximately 20% seen once; the top ten hold 2.5% to 3%. This sequence originates from an adult who had HIV and had not received antiretroviral therapy, or was an uninfected healthy control (not recorded which). Source material: peripheral blood.

The CDR3 DNA sequence: TGTGCCAGCAGTCGCGGGGGTAGCGGGAGCTACGAGCAGTACTTC. This sequence encodes CASSRGGSGSYEQYF. The genes are TRBV28 and TRBJ2-7; TRBD2 matches at 9 bases. The CDR3 loop spans 15 amino acids. After removal of 5 bases from V and 3 bases from J, the junction contained 8 bases not matched to a gene. The germline gives CDR1 MDHEN, CDR2 SYDVKM.